Listed below are T cell receptor beta chains from one sample, sequenced in a study of T cell repertoires in cytomegalovirus infection. Which antigens these TCRs recognize remains unknown. TCRdb reprocessed the reads with MiXCR, giving one entry per CDR3 protein. The sample gives 300,000 to 400,000 distinct CDR3 sequences, about 28% of which show up once; around 18% is in the top ten. The sample in question was cultured PBMCs, obtained from culture after CMV antigen stimulation. These receptor sequences come from a human donor in good health (CMV status not recorded). Some clones in this sample may be carry-over from other donors' samples. The CDR3 runs from the conserved cysteine through the conserved F or W. The D gene is left open where the match is weak. Size tells how often a clone was seen (once, few, many) or the class of an expanded clone, and some rows leave it out.

V: TRBV19; size: NA; D: NA; J: TRBJ2-3; CDR3: CASSPPRQLFTDTQYF; DNA: TGTGCCAGTAGTCCCCCCAGACAGCTTTTCACAGATACGCAGTATTTT
V: TRBV10-3; size: many; D: NA; J: TRBJ2-2; CDR3: CAISESGGPGTGELFF; DNA: TGTGCCATCAGTGAGTCGGGTGGGCCCGGCACCGGGGAGCTGTTTTTT
V: TRBV5-5; size: NA; D: NA; J: TRBJ1-2; CDR3: CASSLEPGRNYGYTF; DNA: TGTGCCAGCAGCTTGGAGCCGGGAAGAAACTATGGCTACACCTTC
V: TRBV3-1; size: NA; D: TRBD1; J: TRBJ2-1; CDR3: CASSQGRTGDRSSYNEQFF; DNA: TGTGCCAGCAGCCAAGGTCGGACAGGGGACCGGAGCTCCTACAATGAGCAGTTCTTC
V: TRBV6-5; size: NA; D: NA; J: TRBJ1-6; CDR3: CASSYSGTQDSLRLRTLHF; DNA: TGTGCCAGCAGTTACTCAGGGACCCAGGACAGCCTTCGTTTGCGTACCCTCCACTTT
V: TRBV27; size: NA; D: NA; J: TRBJ1-1; CDR3: CASSNYRDWTEAFF; DNA: TGTGCCAGCAGTAATTACAGGGATTGGACTGAAGCTTTCTTT
V: TRBV12-3/TRBV12-4; size: once; D: TRBD1; J: TRBJ2-7; CDR3: CASSLGQPVPEQYF; DNA: TGTGCCAGCAGTTTGGGACAGCCGGTCCCCGAGCAGTACTTC
V: TRBV11-2; size: NA; D: NA; J: TRBJ2-7; CDR3: CASSLTDTYEQYF; DNA: TGTGCCAGCAGCTTAACCGACACCTACGAGCAGTACTTC
V: TRBV7-2; size: few; D: TRBD2; J: TRBJ2-1; CDR3: CASSPGLAGGSEQFF; DNA: TGTGCCAGCAGCCCGGGACTAGCGGGAGGGAGTGAGCAGTTCTTC
V: TRBV15; size: NA; D: NA; J: TRBJ2-7; CDR3: CATSTLPGEQYF; DNA: TGTGCCACCAGCACTCTTCCGGGGGAGCAGTACTTC
V: TRBV12-3/TRBV12-4; size: few; D: NA; J: TRBJ2-2; CDR3: CASSFSGELFF; DNA: TGTGCCAGCAGTTTCTCCGGGGAGCTGTTTTTT
V: TRBV7-8; size: NA; D: TRBD1; J: TRBJ1-3; CDR3: CASSLGGYRGPGNTIYF; DNA: TGTGCCAGCAGCTTAGGAGGCTACAGGGGGCCAGGAAACACCATATATTTT
V: TRBV12-3/TRBV12-4; size: few; D: NA; J: TRBJ2-1; CDR3: CASTPNSGSSYNEQFF; DNA: TGTGCCAGCACTCCTAATAGCGGAAGCTCCTACAATGAGCAGTTCTTC
V: TRBV7-6; size: many; D: NA; J: TRBJ1-2; CDR3: CASSSLGGQGVYGYTF; DNA: TGTGCCAGCAGTTCCCTGGGCGGGCAGGGCGTTTATGGCTACACCTTC
V: TRBV30; size: many; D: NA; J: TRBJ1-2; CDR3: CAWRDGNYGYTF; DNA: TGTGCCTGGAGGGACGGGAACTATGGCTACACCTTC
V: TRBV11-2; size: NA; D: NA; J: TRBJ2-1; CDR3: CASSSTEQFF; DNA: TGTGCCAGCAGCTCTACTGAGCAGTTCTTC
V: TRBV5-6; size: many; D: TRBD1; J: TRBJ2-1; CDR3: CASSATGRAYNEQFF; DNA: TGTGCCAGCAGCGCGACAGGGAGAGCGTACAATGAGCAGTTCTTC
V: TRBV12-5; size: NA; D: NA; J: TRBJ1-1; CDR3: CASGPQGWFAEAFF; DNA: TGTGCTAGTGGTCCCCAGGGGTGGTTTGCTGAAGCTTTCTTT
V: TRBV12-3/TRBV12-4; size: NA; D: NA; J: TRBJ1-1; CDR3: CASTLRQVNTEAFF; DNA: TGTGCCAGCACCCTAAGGCAGGTGAACACTGAAGCTTTCTTT
V: TRBV29-1; size: NA; D: NA; J: TRBJ1-1; CDR3: CSSGLQGANTEAFF; DNA: TGCAGCTCTGGACTTCAGGGAGCGAACACTGAAGCTTTCTTT
V: TRBV7-9; size: few; D: TRBD2; J: TRBJ2-1; CDR3: CASSKLPGLAGGTYNEQFF; DNA: TGTGCCAGCAGCAAATTACCGGGACTAGCGGGAGGAACCTACAATGAGCAGTTCTTC
V: TRBV12-3/TRBV12-4; size: NA; D: TRBD1; J: TRBJ2-7; CDR3: CASSFWDRGDEQYF; DNA: TGTGCCAGCAGTTTTTGGGACAGGGGCGACGAGCAGTACTTC
V: TRBV5-1; size: NA; D: NA; J: TRBJ2-3; CDR3: CASSLERGDSDTQYF; DNA: TGCGCCAGCAGCTTGGAGAGGGGCGATTCAGATACGCAGTATTTT
V: TRBV28; size: few; D: TRBD1; J: TRBJ1-2; CDR3: CASDTGTDGNYGYTF; DNA: TGTGCCAGCGATACCGGGACAGATGGGAACTATGGCTACACCTTC
V: TRBV7-6; size: many; D: NA; J: TRBJ1-5; CDR3: CASSLSEGNQPQHF; DNA: TGTGCCAGCAGCTTAAGTGAGGGCAATCAGCCCCAGCATTTT
V: TRBV5-4; size: NA; D: NA; J: TRBJ1-5; CDR3: CASSLSGTENQPQHF; DNA: TGTGCCAGCAGCTTGTCAGGGACGGAGAATCAGCCCCAGCATTTT
V: TRBV20-1; size: few; D: NA; J: TRBJ2-1; CDR3: CSASHRGRGYNEQFF; DNA: TGCAGTGCTAGTCACCGGGGAAGGGGTTACAATGAGCAGTTCTTC
V: TRBV7-6; size: NA; D: TRBD2; J: TRBJ2-5; CDR3: CASRSGGLKLGETQYF; DNA: TGTGCCAGCCGGAGCGGGGGCCTAAAGTTGGGGGAGACCCAGTACTTC
V: TRBV10-3; size: few; D: TRBD1; J: TRBJ2-5; CDR3: CATQGIETQYF; DNA: TGTGCCACACAGGGGATAGAGACCCAGTACTTC
V: TRBV23-1; size: NA; D: NA; J: TRBJ2-5; CDR3: CASSREVLPETQYF; DNA: TGCGCCAGCAGTCGGGAGGTACTTCCCGAGACCCAGTACTTC
V: TRBV12-3/TRBV12-4; size: few; D: TRBD1; J: TRBJ1-2; CDR3: CASSSRGNYYGYTF; DNA: TGTGCCAGCAGTTCCAGGGGGAATTATTATGGCTACACCTTC
V: TRBV14; size: NA; D: NA; J: TRBJ1-4; CDR3: CASSQAGDNEKLFF; DNA: TGTGCCAGCAGCCAAGCTGGGGACAATGAAAAACTGTTTTTT
V: TRBV7-6; size: few; D: TRBD2; J: TRBJ2-3; CDR3: CASSFFGGRLHTDTQYF; DNA: TGTGCCAGCAGCTTCTTCGGCGGGAGGCTCCACACAGATACGCAGTATTTT
V: TRBV24-1; size: few; D: NA; J: TRBJ2-1; CDR3: CATRGGGLKNEQFF; DNA: TGTGCCACCCGAGGAGGGGGCCTAAAGAATGAGCAGTTCTTC
V: TRBV5-1; size: many; D: TRBD1; J: TRBJ1-1; CDR3: CASSPSTGGGTEAFF; DNA: TGCGCCAGCAGCCCATCGACAGGGGGCGGGACTGAAGCTTTCTTT
V: TRBV19; size: few; D: NA; J: TRBJ1-1; CDR3: CASKRREGMNTEAFF; DNA: TGTGCCAGTAAGAGGCGGGAAGGGATGAACACTGAAGCTTTCTTT
V: TRBV6-2/TRBV6-3; size: NA; D: TRBD1; J: TRBJ1-1; CDR3: CASSLRQGTTEAFF; DNA: TGTGCCAGCAGTCTAAGACAGGGGACCACTGAAGCTTTCTTT